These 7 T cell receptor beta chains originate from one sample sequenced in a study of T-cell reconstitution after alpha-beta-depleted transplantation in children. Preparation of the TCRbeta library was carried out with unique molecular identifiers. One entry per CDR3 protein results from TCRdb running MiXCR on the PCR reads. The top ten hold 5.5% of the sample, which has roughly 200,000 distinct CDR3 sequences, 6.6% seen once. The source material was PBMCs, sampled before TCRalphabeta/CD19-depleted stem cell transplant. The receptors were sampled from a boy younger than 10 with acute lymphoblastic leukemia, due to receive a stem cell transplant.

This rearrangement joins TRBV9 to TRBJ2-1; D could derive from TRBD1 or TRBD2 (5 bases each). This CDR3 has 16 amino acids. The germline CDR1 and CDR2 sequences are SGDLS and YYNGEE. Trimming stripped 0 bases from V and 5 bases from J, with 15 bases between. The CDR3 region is CASSVVGVQYDNEQFF. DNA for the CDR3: TGTGCCAGCAGCGTAGTGGGGGTTCAATACGACAATGAGCAGTTCTTC.

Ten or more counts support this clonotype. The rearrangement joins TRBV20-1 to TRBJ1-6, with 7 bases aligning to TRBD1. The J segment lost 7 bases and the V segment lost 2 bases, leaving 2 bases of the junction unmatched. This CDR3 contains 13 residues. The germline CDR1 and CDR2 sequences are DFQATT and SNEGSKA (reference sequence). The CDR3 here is CSARRQGNSPLHF. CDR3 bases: TGCAGTGCTAGACGACAGGGAAATTCACCCCTCCACTTT.

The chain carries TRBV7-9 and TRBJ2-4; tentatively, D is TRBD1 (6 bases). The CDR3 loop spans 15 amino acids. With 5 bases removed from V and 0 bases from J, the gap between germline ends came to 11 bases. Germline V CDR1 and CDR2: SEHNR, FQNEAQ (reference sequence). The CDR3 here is CASSRTVIAKNIQYF. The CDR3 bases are TGTGCCAGCAGCCGGACAGTAATAGCCAAAAACATTCAGTACTTC.

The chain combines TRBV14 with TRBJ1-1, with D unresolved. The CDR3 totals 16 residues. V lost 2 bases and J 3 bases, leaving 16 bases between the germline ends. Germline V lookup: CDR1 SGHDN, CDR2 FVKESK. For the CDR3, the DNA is TGTGCCAGCAGCCAAAGGTTATGGAAGAGAGACACTGAAGCTTTCTTT. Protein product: CASSQRLWKRDTEAFF.

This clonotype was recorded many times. The CDR3 region is CASSSRVSAEAYEQYF. CDR3 bases: TGTGCCAGCAGCTCGCGTGTGAGCGCGGAAGCTTACGAGCAGTACTTC. The chain uses TRBV7-2 and TRBJ2-7; D is unclear. CDR1 is SGHTA and CDR2 is FQGNSA in the germline V gene. Trimming removed 4 bases from V and 4 bases from J, with 20 bases in between. The CDR3 is 16 amino acids.

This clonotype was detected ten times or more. The CDR3 bases are TGCGCCAGCAGCCCTACCACTAGGACCTACAATGAGCAGTTCTTC. It yields the protein CASSPTTRTYNEQFF. V usage is TRBV5-1 and J usage is TRBJ2-1; TRBD2 is a possible D gene (5 bases). The CDR3 is 15 amino acids. In germline, CDR1 is SGHRS, CDR2 YFSETQ. V was pared by 4 bases and J by 2 bases, with 13 bases between.

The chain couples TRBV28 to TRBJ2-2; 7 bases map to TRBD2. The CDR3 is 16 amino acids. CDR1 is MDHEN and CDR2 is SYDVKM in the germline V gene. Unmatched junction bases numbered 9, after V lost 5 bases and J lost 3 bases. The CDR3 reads CASSTRLAEYTGELFF. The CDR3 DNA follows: TGTGCCAGCAGTACCCGCCTAGCGGAGTACACCGGGGAGCTGTTTTTT.